Listed below are T cell receptor beta chains from one sample, sequenced in a study of regulatory T cells in long-lasting Graves disease. One entry per CDR3 protein, called by TCRdb with MiXCR from the multiplex PCR reads. The sample yields about 340,000 distinct CDR3 sequences, 15% to 20% seen once. The sample in question was peripheral blood mononuclear cells (PBMCs), obtained when the disease was refractory, from a patient treated with antithyroid drugs. The origin of the receptors is a female donor with Graves disease. Both conserved end residues are trimmed from each CDR3.

TRBV12-3/TRBV12-4 ASSFGYLSNQPQH
TRBV30 AWSEKGLVKNIQY
TRBV2 ASSESPDSSYEQY
TRBV28 ASSNLQGVNTEAF
TRBV7-9 ASSFGGDWDTGELF
TRBV7-9 ASHRSGGWETRY
TRBV28 ASSFGDRAIGYT
TRBV7-2 ASSLRQGTGNTIY
TRBV6-1 ASSDRHYEQY
TRBV19 ASSIGIVNTGELF
TRBV19 ASSMLAGSGNTIY
TRBV20-1 SASLPTMETQY
TRBV28 ASSLSPSRNTIY
TRBV6-1 ASSRDPSNQPQH
TRBV20-1 SAPGPNQPQH
TRBV10-3 AISESRDTQY
TRBV6-7 ASSFGPGAMNTEAF
TRBV7-9 ASRYKEGTEAF
TRBV27 ASSRRGATNEKLF
TRBV2 ASVGAVYEQY
TRBV30 AWSVGGSYEQY
TRBV20-1 SARDFRQGAYEQY
TRBV29-1 SVGLMNTEAF
TRBV4-1 ASSPSPTHTGELF
TRBV24-1 ATSDLVGLAGDLQETQY
TRBV7-2 ASSLGGGDAEAF
TRBV27 ASSLSPPGGGYEQY
TRBV10-3 AISDLQGGKETQY
TRBV5-1 ASSLRTSGNSPLH
TRBV11-2 ASSLDPGGASGWWETQY
TRBV11-2 ASSSHVDLGDEQY
TRBV9 ASSGGVSYNSPLH
TRBV28 ASSSGGSWASYEQY
TRBV20-1 SARQMRGFGNQPQH
TRBV6-1 ASRKTDTSNQPQH
TRBV12-5 ASGLFMGNTGELF
TRBV27 ASRLGGALYEQY
TRBV6-1 ASSDEMGETQY
TRBV6-2/TRBV6-3 ASSRGWGDYQETQY
TRBV5-1 ASSLRGVETQY
TRBV27 ASRGLVSGANVLT
TRBV29-1 SVVGNTGELF